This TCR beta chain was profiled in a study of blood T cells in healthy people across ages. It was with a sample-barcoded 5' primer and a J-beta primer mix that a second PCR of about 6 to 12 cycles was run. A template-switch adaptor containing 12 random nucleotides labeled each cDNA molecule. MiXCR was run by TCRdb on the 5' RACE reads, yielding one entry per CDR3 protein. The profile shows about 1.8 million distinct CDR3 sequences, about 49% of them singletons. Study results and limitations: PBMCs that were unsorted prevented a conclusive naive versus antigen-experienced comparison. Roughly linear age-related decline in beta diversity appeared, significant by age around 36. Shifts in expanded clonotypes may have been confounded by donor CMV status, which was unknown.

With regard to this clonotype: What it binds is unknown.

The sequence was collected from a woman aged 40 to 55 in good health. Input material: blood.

Here the CDR3 reads CASSNRAFGEQFF. CDR3 DNA: TGCGCCAGCTCCAACAGGGCTTTCGGTGAGCAGTTCTTC. This chain uses TRBV4-1 with TRBJ2-1, with TRBD1 as a possible D gene (6 bases). The CDR3 totals 13 residues. V shed 8 bases and J shed 9 bases, with 17 bases lying between them. CDR1 and CDR2 from the germline V gene are MGHRA and YSYEKL.